The sequence of this TCR beta chain was determined in a study of T cells in localized non-small cell lung cancer. Study conclusions and caveats: Greater blood T cell density accompanied longer overall survival. When the top 100 tumor clones were examined, a median 57 of them also appeared in the adjacent lung, which was paired and uninvolved. Heterogeneity remains possible because sequencing was limited to only one tumor region. Tumor showed lower T cell clonality than uninvolved adjacent lung, where it was highest.

The sample holds one count of this clone. Antigen specificity is unknown. TCRdb's table, derived via immunoSEQ multiplex PCR, lists solely in-frame clones and lacks some. The sample carries 75,000 to 85,000 clones, about 84% recorded once. This receptor was identified in a female donor at least 60 years old with stage I lung adenocarcinoma. Sequenced material: peripheral blood, taken before any cancer treatment.

CDR3: CASSVGRASTDTQYF. CDR3 nucleotide sequence: TGTGCCAGCAGCGTAGGGCGGGCAAGCACAGATACGCAGTATTTT. V usage is TRBV9 and J usage is TRBJ2-3; a possible D gene is TRBD2 (5 bases). CDR1 SGDLS and CDR2 YYNGEE come from the germline V gene. The CDR3 spans 15 residues. The V and J ends lost 0 bases and 0 bases respectively, with 8 bases between them.